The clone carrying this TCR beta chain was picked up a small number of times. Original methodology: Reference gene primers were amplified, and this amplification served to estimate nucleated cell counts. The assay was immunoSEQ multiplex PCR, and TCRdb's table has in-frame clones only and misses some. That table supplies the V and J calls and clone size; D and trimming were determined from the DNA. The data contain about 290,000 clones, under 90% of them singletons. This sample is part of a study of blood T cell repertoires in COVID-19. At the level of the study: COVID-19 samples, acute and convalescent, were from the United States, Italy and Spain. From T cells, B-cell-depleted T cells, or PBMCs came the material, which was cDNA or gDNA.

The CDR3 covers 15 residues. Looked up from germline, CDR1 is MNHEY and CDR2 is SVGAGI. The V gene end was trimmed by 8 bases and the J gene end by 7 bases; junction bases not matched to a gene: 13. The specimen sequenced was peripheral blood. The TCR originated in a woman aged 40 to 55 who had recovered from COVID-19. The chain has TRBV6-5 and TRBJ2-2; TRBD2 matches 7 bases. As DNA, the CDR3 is TGTGCCAGCCGGGAGGCGGGAAAGGGTGGCGGGGAGCTGTTTTTT. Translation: CASREAGKGGGELFF.